Each of the 9 T cell receptor beta chains below was sequenced from the same sample in a study of T cell clonality in common variable immunodeficiency (dated by TCRdb to the mid-2010s). The method behind the library was the immunoSEQ multiplex PCR assay. TCRdb's version of the immuneACCESS table is confined to in-frame rearrangements and falls short of the full clone set. An unresolved V gene accounts for under half of the shortfall where checked; the remainder is of unknown origin. The table shows some 40,000 clones here, with no singletons. The ten most abundant clones make up around 4% of the sample. Sequenced material: peripheral blood mononuclear cells. These receptors were taken from a person between 18 and 75 years old in good health.

On this clone: A clone one base away is much larger, so this may be a read error. The read is 3 residues too short to cover the CDR3 end, so that end is filled in from the germline J gene. The chain is built from TRBV18 and TRBJ2-3; TRBD1 matches 7 bases. Germline loops: CDR1 KGHSH, CDR2 LQKENI. CDR3 length equals 16 residues. This CDR3 is CASSTSDRESNQPQYF. Incomplete CDR3 DNA: TGTGCCAGCTCCACCAGCGACAGGGAAAGCAATCAGCCG.

This clone was found many times. The read stops 3 residues short of the end of the CDR3; the missing end is completed from the germline J gene. This chain joins TRBV30 and TRBJ2-2; TRBD1 agrees at 7 bases. The CDR3 contains 13 residues. The germline CDR1 and CDR2 sequences are GTSNPN and SVGIG (reference sequence). The CDR3 sequence: CAWDRGLGEKLFF. CDR3 bases read: TGTGCCTGGGATAGGGGGCTCGGTGAAAAG.

CDR3 loop: CASSPPTGGTYDYTF. Partial CDR3 DNA: TGTGCCAGCTCACCACCGACAGGGGGGACCTACGAC. The chain has TRBV18 and TRBJ1-2, with 9 bases fitting TRBD1. The CDR3 end lies 3 residues beyond the end of the read and is filled in from the germline J gene. This CDR3 has 15 residues. Germline V gene sequence: CDR1 KGHSH, CDR2 LQKENI.

This clone was counted between two and nine times. The CDR3 end lies 3 residues beyond the end of the read and is filled in from the germline J gene. The V gene is TRBV6-1, the J gene TRBJ2-3, with 13 nucleotides matching TRBD2. The junction had 6 bases not matched to a gene; V was cut back by 1 base and J by 5 bases. The CDR3 extends over 17 amino acids. CDR1 is MNHNS and CDR2 is SASEGT in the germline V gene. This CDR3 reads CASSEVLAGGPRDTQYF. CDR3 DNA (partial): TGTGCCAGCAGTGAAGTACTAGCGGGGGGGCCCAGAGATACG.

This clone was found a few times. The sample holds other DNA sequences that translate to the same CDR3. The CDR3 spells CASSSRGPGETQYF. Partial CDR3 DNA: TGTGCCAGCAGCTCCAGGGGGCCGGGAGAAACC. V and J are TRBV5-6 and TRBJ2-5; TRBD1 matches 8 bases. The CDR3 end lies 3 residues beyond the end of the read and is filled in from the germline J gene. Germline V lookup: CDR1 SGHDT, CDR2 YYEEEE. The CDR3 sequence is 14 residues long.

This clone was found many times. Coverage ceases 3 residues before the CDR3 finishes, and the germline J gene fills in the end. The V and J genes are TRBV6-2 or TRBV6-3 and TRBJ2-7; no clear D gene. In germline, CDR1 is MNHEY, CDR2 SVGEGT. V lost 6 bases to trimming and J lost 6 bases, with 12 bases between them. The CDR3 sequence is 12 residues long. Incomplete CDR3 DNA: TGTGCCAGCAGACCTACCGTCGGCGAG. As protein: CASRPTVGE. The whole CDR3 protein is CASRPTVGEQYF.

There are many counts of this clone. The read is 3 residues too short to cover the CDR3 end, so that end is filled in from the germline J gene. The V and J genes are TRBV7-3 and TRBJ1-6; no clear D gene. The CDR3 is 15 amino acids. Germline values: CDR1 SGHTA, CDR2 FQGTGA. V gave up 2 bases and J gave up 6 bases, with 11 bases separating them. CDR3 loop: CASSLEGRFNSPLHF. The part of the CDR3 DNA that was read is TGTGCCAGCAGCTTAGAGGGTCGGTTTAATTCACCC.

Regarding this clone: Read data end 3 residues before the CDR3 end; the end is taken from the germline J gene. The chain combines TRBV19 with TRBJ2-2, with D possibly matching TRBD1 (5 bases). This CDR3 has 18 amino acids. The germline V gene has CDR1 LNHDA and CDR2 SQIVND (reference sequence). The CDR3: CASTPRARNSAGANVLFF. CDR3 bases read: TGTGCCAGTACCCCCAGGGCCAGGAATTCAGCTGGGGCCAACGTG.

This clone was counted ten times or more. The CDR3 end falls 3 residues outside the read, so it is completed with the germline J gene. The rearrangement joins TRBV19 to TRBJ1-5; 8 bases are shared with TRBD1. The CDR3 length is 14 residues. From germline, CDR1 is LNHDA and CDR2 SQIVND (reference sequence). V gave up 3 bases and J gave up 7 bases; unmatched junction bases: 5. CDR3 sequence: CASSMTGVMQPQHF. The sequenced part of the CDR3 DNA is TGTGCCAGTAGTATGACAGGGGTGATGCAGCCC.